Presented here are 25 T cell receptor beta chains from one specimen sequenced in a study of early T cells in non-severe SARS-CoV-2 infection. Each CDR3 protein is one row after TCRdb ran MiXCR on the 5' RACE reads. The sample has about 67,000 distinct CDR3 sequences, 11% seen once. The sample was whole blood. These receptors were taken from an adult who was a healthcare worker with PCR-confirmed SARS-CoV-2 infection or an uninfected control (not recorded which).

Ten or more counts support this clonotype. The chain carries TRBV11-2 and TRBJ2-1; 7 bases fit TRBD2. Germline-derived CDR1 and CDR2 are SGHAT and FQNNGV. The length of the CDR3 is 15 residues. V shed 1 base, J shed 4 bases, and the junction held 4 bases outside the gene matches. The CDR3 DNA reads TGTGCCAGCAGCTTAGCGGGGGGACTATACAATGAGCAGTTCTTC. Translation: CASSLAGGLYNEQFF.

In this sample, this clonotype turned up many times. The V call is TRBV27, the J call TRBJ1-3, with a weak D call TRBD1 (5 bases). V dropped 4 bases and J dropped 0 bases, with 10 bases sitting between them. The CDR3 has 15 residues. CDR1 and CDR2 (germline): MNHEY, SMNVEV (reference sequence). The CDR3 region has the DNA TGTGCCAGCAGTTCGAGACAGAACTCTGGAAACACCATATATTTT. Its protein is CASSSRQNSGNTIYF.

The V call is TRBV20-1, the J call TRBJ2-7, with a tentative D call TRBD2 (6 bases). The CDR3 has 13 residues. Germline CDR1 DFQATT, CDR2 SNEGSKA (reference sequence). V gave up 5 bases and J gave up 1 base, with 12 bases separating them. The chain's CDR3 is CSARGSRSYEQYF. For the CDR3, the DNA is TGCAGTGCTCGGGGGAGTCGGTCCTACGAGCAGTACTTC.

The V and J genes are TRBV6-5 and TRBJ2-5; 10 positions agree with TRBD1. This CDR3 contains 16 residues. The V gene's germline CDR1 is MNHEY and CDR2 SVGAGI. V lost 0 bases to trimming and J lost 4 bases; unmatched junction nucleotides: 5. For the CDR3, the DNA is TGTGCCAGCAGTTACTCCGGGACAGGGGTACGAGAGACCCAGTACTTC. Protein sequence: CASSYSGTGVRETQYF.

This clonotype has a count of ten or more. The V call is TRBV6-5, the J call TRBJ2-7; perhaps TRBD2 as D (5 bases). V lost 0 bases and J lost 7, with 10 bases in between. The germline V gene has CDR1 MNHEY and CDR2 SVGAGI. The CDR3 contains 13 residues. In nucleotides, the CDR3 is TGTGCCAGCAGTTACTCTAGTCCGGGGGAGCAGTACTTC. Translation gives CASSYSSPGEQYF.

This chain links TRBV5-6 with TRBJ2-3; D ambiguous. CDR3 length: 17 residues. Germline-derived CDR1 and CDR2 are SGHDT and YYEEEE. V lost 5 bases, J lost 6 bases, and 25 bases lay in between. In nucleotides, the CDR3 is TGTGCCAGCAGACTACGTTGGCGACGGGCTCAATCCGATACGCAGTATTTT. Encoded protein: CASRLRWRRAQSDTQYF.

The rearrangement joins TRBV11-2 to TRBJ2-1, with 12 positions matching TRBD2. The CDR3 is 16 residues long. J was trimmed by 14 bases and V by 4 bases; bases with no gene match: 15. Germline assignment: CDR1 SGHAT and CDR2 FQNNGV. This chain's CDR3 is CASSSLSGTSGRGKFF. The CDR3 DNA reads as TGTGCCAGCAGCTCACTTTCCGGGACTAGCGGGCGAGGGAAGTTCTTC.

The table lists this clonotype with many counts. This sequence joins TRBV7-9 and TRBJ2-7; TRBD1 agrees at 9 bases. The CDR3 loop spans 18 amino acids. With V trimmed by 1 base and J by 3 bases, 13 bases remained unmatched. Germline CDR1 is SEHNR and CDR2 is FQNEAQ (reference sequence). CDR3 sequence: CASSLDITPGQGLYEQYF. CDR3 sequence (DNA): TGTGCCAGCAGCTTAGACATCACACCGGGACAGGGCCTCTACGAGCAGTACTTC. The whole variable domain, filled in from reference TRBV7-9 and TRBJ2-7, reads DTGVSQNPRHKITKRGQNVTFRCDPISEHNRLYWYRQTLGQGPEFLTYFQNEAQLEKSRLLSDRFSAERPKGSFSTLEIQRTEQGDSAMYLCASSLDITPGQGLYEQYFGPGTRLTVT.

This clonotype was seen repeatedly, ten times or more. This chain connects TRBV2 to TRBJ2-6; D may be TRBD2 (5 bases). V was pared by 7 bases and J by 0 bases, with 16 bases between. This CDR3 is 17 amino acids long. The V gene's germline CDR1 is SNHLY and CDR2 FYNNEI. Here the CDR3 DNA reads TGTGCCAGCAAGAACAGAGAGGGAAACTCTGGGGCCAACGTCCTGACTTTC. This sequence encodes CASKNREGNSGANVLTF.

As regards this clonotype: This may arise from a read error, as a much more abundant clone is one base away. This chain joins TRBV20-1 and TRBJ2-7, with D maybe TRBD2 (5 bases). V lost 5 bases to trimming and J lost 6 bases, with 23 bases between them. The CDR3 runs to 15 residues. Germline CDR1 DFQATT, CDR2 SNEGSKA (reference sequence). The CDR3: CSAWRTGNPKGEQYF. The CDR3 DNA is TGCAGTGCTTGGCGAACCGGGAACCCCAAAGGCGAGCAGTACTTC.

This clonotype has at least ten counts. This rearrangement joins TRBV7-9 to TRBJ2-5, with unresolved D. Trimming took 5 bases from V and 2 from J, leaving 6 bases between them. This CDR3 region has 12 residues. CDR1 is SEHNR, CDR2 FQNEAQ, per germline (reference sequence). DNA for the CDR3: TGTGCCAGCAGCACAATTCAAGAGACCCAGTACTTC. Amino acid sequence: CASSTIQETQYF.

This clonotype has only a few counts. The chain recombines TRBV12-3 or TRBV12-4 with TRBJ1-4; D is perhaps TRBD1 (5 bases). V lost 3 bases to trimming and J lost 7 bases, with 18 bases between them. This CDR3 has 16 amino acids. In DNA form, the CDR3 reads TGTGCCAGCAGTTTGATCCCGGGGGACCGGGGTGAAAAACTGTTTTTT. It specifies CASSLIPGDRGEKLFF.

This sequence joins TRBV12-3 or TRBV12-4 and TRBJ1-4, with D tentatively TRBD1 (6 bases). This CDR3 is built from 13 residues. The germline V and J ends were trimmed by 6 bases and 5 bases, with 10 bases remaining between them. CDR3 protein: CASRLDRNEKLFF. DNA for the CDR3: TGTGCCAGCAGGTTGGACAGAAATGAAAAACTGTTTTTT.

The J gene is TRBJ1-5, the V gene TRBV7-9, with a possible D match to TRBD1 (6 bases). Between the trimmed V and J ends, which lost 5 bases and 2 bases, there was a span of 13 bases. The CDR3 has 15 amino acids. Germline CDR1 and CDR2: SEHNR and FQNEAQ (reference sequence). DNA for the CDR3: TGTGCCAGCAGCCCACAGGGTATCGGCAATCAGCCCCAGCATTTT. Protein product: CASSPQGIGNQPQHF.

This clonotype was detected ten times or more. The rearrangement links TRBV29-1 to TRBJ1-2; D remains ambiguous. V dropped 6 bases and J dropped 0 bases, with 17 bases sitting between them. The length of the CDR3 is 15 residues. Germline assignment: CDR1 SQVTM and CDR2 ANQGSEA. CDR3 bases: TGCAGCGTACCCCTCCGGGGAGAGCCTAACTATGGCTACACCTTC. Amino acid sequence: CSVPLRGEPNYGYTF.

This clonotype has at least ten counts. V usage is TRBV7-8 and J usage is TRBJ2-3; TRBD1 agrees at 7 bases. Germline CDR1 reads SGHVS; CDR2 reads FQNEAQ. The CDR3 has 13 amino acids. V trimming: 4 bases; J trimming: 11 bases; junction bases outside the gene matches: 9. The CDR3 DNA sequence: TGTGCCAGCAGCTCCCAACAGGGGCGGTGGCAGTATTTT. Translation gives CASSSQQGRWQYF.

This clonotype was counted at least ten times. This chain uses TRBV2 with TRBJ2-1; D could derive from TRBD1 or TRBD2 (5 bases each). Germline V gene sequence: CDR1 SNHLY, CDR2 FYNNEI. V was trimmed by 9 bases and J by 6 bases, leaving 15 bases between them. The CDR3 runs to 13 residues. Here the CDR3 reads CARGEGLFNEQFF. CDR3 DNA: TGTGCCAGAGGGGAAGGACTCTTCAATGAGCAGTTCTTC.

About this clonotype itself: It may be a read error: a sequence one base away is much more abundant. V is TRBV3-1 and J is TRBJ1-1; D is perhaps TRBD1 (6 bases). Trimming stripped 8 bases from V and 5 bases from J, with 15 bases between. The CDR3 is made up of 13 amino acids. Germline-derived CDR1 and CDR2 are LGHDT and YNNKEL (reference sequence). This CDR3 reads CASGRTRGTEAFF. The CDR3 region has the DNA TGTGCCAGCGGCCGTACGAGGGGGACTGAAGCTTTCTTT.

In its sample, this clonotype was seen many times. The chain carries TRBV5-1 and TRBJ2-4, with a possible D match to TRBD2 (6 bases). V lost 6 bases and J lost 5, with 12 bases in between. Germline-derived CDR1 and CDR2 are SGHRS and YFSETQ. The CDR3 consists of 13 residues. CDR3 bases: TGCGCCAGCACCCCCGGAGGGCAAAACATTCAGTACTTC. It translates to CASTPGGQNIQYF. Full variable domain (rest looked up from reference TRBV5-1 and TRBJ2-4): KAGVTQTPRYLIKTRGQQVTLSCSPISGHRSVSWYQQTPGQGLQFLFEYFSETQRNKGNFPGRFSGRQFSNSRSEMNVSTLELGDSALYLCASTPGGQNIQYFGAGTRLSVL.

This clonotype appeared many times. The chain combines TRBV2 with TRBJ2-4; TRBD1 matches at 10 bases. V lost 6 bases, J lost 5 bases, and 10 bases stayed unmatched. This CDR3 comprises 16 residues. The V gene's germline CDR1 is SNHLY and CDR2 FYNNEI. Written as DNA, the CDR3 is TGTGCCAGCAGATCGGGACAGGGGAATGCCGAAAACATTCAGTACTTC. This translates into CASRSGQGNAENIQYF.

Many counts were recorded for this clonotype. The chain carries TRBV4-1 and TRBJ1-1; no clear D. The CDR3 runs to 14 residues. CDR1 and CDR2 (germline): MGHRA, YSYEKL. The V gene lost 0 bases and the J gene lost 6 bases, with 11 bases spanning the gap. CDR3 protein: CASSQDHRQSEAFF. The CDR3 region has the DNA TGCGCCAGCAGCCAAGATCATAGGCAATCTGAAGCTTTCTTT.

The chain combines TRBV7-9 with TRBJ1-3; D unclear. The ends were cut back, 2 bases at V and 0 bases at J, with 5 bases in the middle. This CDR3 has 14 amino acids. Germline-derived CDR1 and CDR2 are SEHNR and FQNEAQ (reference sequence). CDR3 protein: CASSLSVSGNTIYF. The CDR3 nucleotides read TGTGCCAGCAGCTTAAGTGTCTCTGGAAACACCATATATTTT. The full variable domain, in which reference TRBV7-9 and TRBJ1-3 provide the parts outside the CDR3, is DTGVSQNPRHKITKRGQNVTFRCDPISEHNRLYWYRQTLGQGPEFLTYFQNEAQLEKSRLLSDRFSAERPKGSFSTLEIQRTEQGDSAMYLCASSLSVSGNTIYFGEGSWLTVV.

This clonotype was recorded many times. This rearrangement joins TRBV2 to TRBJ1-4; D not resolved. This CDR3 has 13 amino acids. Trimming left V 4 bases short and J 8 bases short, with 11 bases between. The germline gives CDR1 SNHLY, CDR2 FYNNEI. The CDR3 DNA follows: TGTGCCAGCAGTGGGTCGATCGAGGAAAAACTGTTTTTT. Residues: CASSGSIEEKLFF.

Many counts were recorded for this clonotype. The genes are TRBV2 and TRBJ2-5; tentatively, D is TRBD1 or TRBD2 (5 bases each). Trimming removed 7 bases at V and 5 bases at J, with 14 bases between. CDR3 size: 13 residues. From germline, CDR1 is SNHLY and CDR2 FYNNEI. The CDR3 DNA sequence: TGTGCCAGCACGGGGACGGCGTCCGAGACCCAGTACTTC. This encodes CASTGTASETQYF.

At least ten counts were recorded for this clonotype. This chain connects TRBV12-3 or TRBV12-4 to TRBJ1-6; TRBD1 is a possible D gene (6 bases). V shed 2 bases and J shed 7 bases, with 9 bases lying between them. This CDR3 spans 14 amino acids. The CDR3 DNA follows: TGTGCCAGCAGTTTAAGGGGGGCCAATTCACCCCTCCACTTT. It yields the protein CASSLRGANSPLHF.